This T cell receptor beta chain was sequenced for a study of blood T cell repertoires in COVID-19. Study at large: Samples of COVID-19 (acute and convalescent) were obtained from the United States, Italy and Spain. The cDNA or gDNA used as material had been derived from T cells, B-cell-depleted T cells, or PBMCs.

Clones were sequenced by immunoSEQ multiplex PCR, and TCRdb holds only the in-frame ones, with some missing. Of about 83,000 clones listed, 86% were seen once; the top ten hold approximately 8.1%. Only one count was recorded for this clone. Trimming pared 0 bases from V and 0 bases from J, leaving 14 bases between. This CDR3 contains 17 residues. Per the germline V gene, CDR1 is LGHDT and CDR2 is YNNKEL (reference sequence). This receptor was obtained from a middle-aged man with active COVID-19. The material sequenced was peripheral blood. The genes are TRBV3-1 (or the pseudogene TRBV3-2) and TRBJ1-1; weak D call: TRBD1 (6 bases). Here the CDR3 DNA reads TGTGCCAGCAGCCAAGAGTTCGGGGGGCTGATGAACACTGAAGCTTTCTTT. Translated: CASSQEFGGLMNTEAFF.